This passage covers 13 T cell receptor beta chains from one sample sequenced in a study of cytomegalovirus exposure and HLA in healthy donors. Only in-frame clones appear in the TCRdb table, and some are missing; sequencing was by immunoSEQ multiplex PCR. The sample includes more than 150,000 clones, roughly 84% seen only once; the top ten take roughly 7%. Source material: PBMCs. Every receptor here comes from a man aged 18 to 30 in good health and CMV-seropositive.

This sequence joins TRBV5-4 and TRBJ2-2, with 7 bases identical to TRBD1. Trimming removed 5 bases from V and 0 bases from J; junction bases left unmatched: 19. CDR3 size: 20 residues. The germline gives CDR1 SGHNT, CDR2 YYREEE (reference sequence). The DNA of the CDR3 is TGTGCCAGCAGTACAGGGGACACCCGAGCGGTCTTAACGAACACCGGGGAGCTGTTTTTT. It yields the protein CASSTGDTRAVLTNTGELFF.

V is TRBV27 and J is TRBJ2-7, with 9 bases that match TRBD1. The CDR3 extends over 15 amino acids. The ends lost 5 bases at V and 2 bases at J; junction bases unmatched: 7. CDR1 is MNHEY, CDR2 SMNVEV, per germline (reference sequence). The CDR3 spells CASSLAGTGTYEQYF. The CDR3 DNA reads TGTGCCAGCAGTCTCGCCGGGACAGGGACCTACGAGCAGTACTTC.

The V call is TRBV18, the J call TRBJ2-1, with 10 bases fitting TRBD1. The CDR3 consists of 18 residues. The V gene's germline CDR1 is KGHSH and CDR2 LQKENI. The ends lost 0 bases at V and 8 bases at J; junction bases unmatched: 13. The CDR3 protein is CASSPPTGGSSRVYEQFF. The CDR3 DNA reads TGTGCCAGCTCACCACCGACAGGGGGCAGCTCACGGGTCTATGAGCAGTTCTTC.

The chain uses TRBV7-9 and TRBJ1-2; 11 nucleotides agree with TRBD1. CDR1 is SEHNR and CDR2 is FQNEAQ in the germline V gene (reference sequence). The CDR3 is 14 amino acids. Trimming cost V 5 bases and J 5 bases; bases outside gene matches: 4. CDR3 loop: CASSPGQGAYGYTF. The CDR3 DNA sequence: TGTGCCAGCAGCCCCGGACAGGGGGCGTATGGCTACACCTTC.

In its sample, this clone was seen a few times. J is TRBJ1-2 and V is TRBV28; 9 bases line up with TRBD1. V lost 4 bases and J lost 6; bases outside the gene matches: 0. Germline V CDR1 and CDR2: MDHEN, SYDVKM. CDR3 length: 12 amino acids. The CDR3 is CASSWTGDGYTF. The CDR3 DNA reads as TGTGCCAGCAGTTGGACAGGGGATGGCTACACCTTC.

The genes are TRBV15 and TRBJ2-7; 7 nucleotides line up with TRBD1. V lost 8 bases to trimming and J lost 0 bases; unmatched junction nucleotides: 7. CDR3 length: 14 amino acids. Germline V gives CDR1 LNHNV, CDR2 YYDKDF (reference sequence). CDR3 residues: CATREQGSSYEQYF. CDR3 coding DNA: TGTGCCACCCGGGAACAGGGGAGCTCCTACGAGCAGTACTTC.

The V call is TRBV4-2, the J call TRBJ2-2; possibly TRBD1 for D (5 bases). Deletions cut 0 bases from V and 4 bases from J, with 18 bases between. Germline loops: CDR1 LGHNA, CDR2 YNFKEQ. This CDR3 region has 18 residues. CDR3 sequence: CASSQDLPARDGTGELFF. For the CDR3, the DNA is TGTGCCAGCAGCCAAGACCTCCCCGCCAGGGATGGCACCGGGGAGCTGTTTTTT.

This clone has ten or more counts. The CDR3 protein is CAAGTGAEQYF. CDR3 sequence (DNA): TGTGCCGCCGGGACAGGGGCCGAGCAGTACTTC. The chain is built from TRBV30 and TRBJ2-7; TRBD1 aligns across 10 bases. Germline V CDR1 and CDR2: GTSNPN, SVGIG (reference sequence). V was clipped by 8 bases and J by 6 bases; unmatched bases: 4. CDR3 length equals 11 residues.

The chain couples TRBV9 to TRBJ2-5; 12 bases agree with TRBD2. The CDR3 spans 17 residues. V was pared by 4 bases and J by 4 bases, with 11 bases of the junction left unmatched. From germline, CDR1 is SGDLS and CDR2 YYNGEE. CDR3 coding DNA: TGTGCCAGCAGCCTATTACCTAGCGGGAGGGCCACAGAGACCCAGTACTTC. This encodes CASSLLPSGRATETQYF.

The V and J genes are TRBV11-3 and TRBJ2-7; 7 nucleotides match TRBD1. J lost 5 bases, V lost 6 bases, and 7 bases had no gene match. The CDR3 runs to 13 residues. Per germline, CDR1 SGHNT and CDR2 YENEEA. CDR3 in DNA: TGTGCCAGCAGTTCGACAGGGCCCCACGAGCAGTACTTC. Amino acid sequence: CASSSTGPHEQYF.

The chain employs TRBV30 and TRBJ2-7; 7 positions match TRBD2. Germline CDR1 reads GTSNPN; CDR2 reads SVGIG (reference sequence). J lost 7 bases, V lost 1 base, and 7 bases had no gene match. The CDR3 covers 13 residues. The CDR3 nucleotides read TGTGCCTGGAGTGCCCAAAGCGGGAATGAGCAGTACTTC. It codes for CAWSAQSGNEQYF.

This clone was observed a single time. The rearrangement links TRBV2 to TRBJ2-3; 11 nucleotides align to TRBD2. V shed 10 bases, J shed 2 bases, and the junction held 5 bases outside the gene matches. The germline V gene has CDR1 SNHLY and CDR2 FYNNEI. The CDR3 covers 14 residues. In nucleotides, the CDR3 is TGTGCCACCTCGGGACTAGCGGTCACAGATACGCAGTATTTT. It translates to CATSGLAVTDTQYF.

This clone was recorded a few times. This chain joins TRBV30 and TRBJ2-3, with TRBD2 identical over 9 bases. The CDR3 consists of 16 residues. Germline V gene sequence: CDR1 GTSNPN, CDR2 SVGIG (reference sequence). V lost 0 bases and J lost 2; bases outside the gene matches: 6. CDR3 protein: CAWSVITSGPTDTQYF. The DNA of the CDR3 is TGTGCCTGGAGTGTGATCACTAGCGGGCCCACAGATACGCAGTATTTT.